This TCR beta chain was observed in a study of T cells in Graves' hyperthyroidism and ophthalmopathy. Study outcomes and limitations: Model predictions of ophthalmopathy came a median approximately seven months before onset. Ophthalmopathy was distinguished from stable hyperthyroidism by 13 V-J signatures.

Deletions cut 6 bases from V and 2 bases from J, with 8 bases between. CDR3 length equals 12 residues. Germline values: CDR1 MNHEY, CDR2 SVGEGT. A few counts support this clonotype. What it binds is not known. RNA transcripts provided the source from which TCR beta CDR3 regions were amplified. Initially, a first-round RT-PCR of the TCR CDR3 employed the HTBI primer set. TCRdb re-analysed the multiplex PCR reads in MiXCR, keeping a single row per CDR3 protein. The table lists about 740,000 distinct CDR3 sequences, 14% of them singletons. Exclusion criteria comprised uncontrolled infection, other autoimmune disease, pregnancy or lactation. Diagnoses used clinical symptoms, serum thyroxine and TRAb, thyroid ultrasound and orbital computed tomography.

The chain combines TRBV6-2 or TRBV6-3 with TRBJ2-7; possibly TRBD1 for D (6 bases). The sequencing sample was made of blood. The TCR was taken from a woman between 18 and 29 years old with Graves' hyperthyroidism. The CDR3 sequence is CASSRDTYEQYF. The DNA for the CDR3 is TGTGCCAGCAGCCGGGACACCTACGAGCAGTACTTC.